These 2 T cell receptor beta chains share one sample of origin, sequenced in a study of early T cells in non-severe SARS-CoV-2 infection. TCRdb used MiXCR to reprocess the 5' RACE reads, holding one entry per CDR3 protein. The sample includes about 87,000 distinct CDR3 sequences, 14% of them seen just once. Specimen: whole blood. These receptors came from an adult who was a healthcare worker with PCR-confirmed SARS-CoV-2 infection or an uninfected control (not recorded which).

This clonotype has just a few counts. The rearrangement joins TRBV10-2 to TRBJ2-5; D possibly corresponds to TRBD1 (5 bases). Germline CDR1 and CDR2: WSHSY and SAAADI. The CDR3 spans 13 residues. Trimming removed 4 bases at V and 5 bases at J, with 11 bases between. The CDR3 protein is CASSVGARETQYF. CDR3 in DNA: TGCGCCAGCAGTGTAGGGGCTCGTGAGACCCAGTACTTC.

With respect to this clonotype: This may arise from a read error, as a much more abundant clone is one base away. This rearrangement joins TRBV10-3 to TRBJ1-2, with TRBD1 matching 7 bases. CDR1 is ENHRY, CDR2 SYGVKD, per germline. The CDR3 runs to 14 residues. In nucleotides, the CDR3 is TGTGTCATCAGTGAAACAGGGGAAGGTTACGGCTACACCTTC. Amino acids: CVISETGEGYGYTF.